The rows below give T cell receptor beta chains drawn from one sample of a study of T cells in Graves' hyperthyroidism and ophthalmopathy. TCRdb called the multiplex PCR reads again in MiXCR, with one record for every CDR3 protein. The sample has 250,000 to 350,000 distinct CDR3 sequences; 17% are singletons. The sequenced sample was blood. These receptors all stem from a woman aged 55-69 years with Graves' ophthalmopathy. Both conserved end residues are part of each CDR3. A D gene is named only where the DNA matches it firmly. Clone size is not always given. Where it is, it says once, few, many or a class for expanded clones.

v_gene,d_gene,j_gene,abundance,CDR3aa,CDR3nt
TRBV15,.,TRBJ2-3,few,CATSRAPTDTQYF,TGTGCCACCAGCAGAGCCCCCACAGATACGCAGTATTTT
TRBV11-2,TRBD2,TRBJ2-1,many,CASSLALAGNEQFF,TGTGCCAGCAGCTTAGCCCTAGCGGGGAATGAGCAGTTCTTC
TRBV6-2/TRBV6-3,.,TRBJ2-5,many,CASSSMGPLSTSPTQYF,TGTGCCAGCAGCTCGATGGGACCCCTTAGCACCTCGCCGACCCAGTACTTC
TRBV4-2,TRBD2,TRBJ2-5,many,CASSHGLAGGTMETQYF,TGTGCCAGCAGTCACGGACTAGCGGGGGGGACAATGGAGACCCAGTACTTC
TRBV28,.,TRBJ1-1,many,CASSWFGGAGGQDTEAFF,TGTGCCAGCAGTTGGTTTGGGGGCGCCGGGGGGCAGGACACTGAAGCTTTCTTT
TRBV15,TRBD2,TRBJ2-3,many,CATSRDTLAGGPTDTQYF,TGTGCCACCAGCAGAGATACTCTGGCGGGAGGGCCCACAGATACGCAGTATTTT
TRBV12-3/TRBV12-4,.,TRBJ1-1,.,CASSLTGGRSGTEAFF,TGTGCCAGCAGTTTAACGGGGGGGCGTAGCGGCACTGAAGCTTTCTTT
TRBV28,TRBD1,TRBJ2-1,.,CASSLFGQGENEQFF,TGTGCCAGCAGTTTATTCGGACAGGGGGAGAATGAGCAGTTCTTC
TRBV6-1,TRBD2,TRBJ2-3,many,CASSYQRLAGATDTQYF,TGTGCCAGCAGTTACCAAAGGCTAGCGGGGGCCACAGATACGCAGTATTTT
TRBV6-1,TRBD2,TRBJ2-1,many,CASSFTPGTSLYNEQFF,TGTGCCAGCAGTTTCACGCCCGGGACTAGCCTCTACAATGAGCAGTTCTTC
TRBV6-1,TRBD1,TRBJ1-2,.,CARRDSLNYGYTF,TGTGCCCGGAGGGACAGCCTTAACTATGGCTACACCTTC
TRBV28,.,TRBJ1-1,.,CASSHRDWSAEAFF,TGTGCCAGCAGTCACCGGGATTGGAGCGCTGAAGCTTTCTTT
TRBV20-1,.,TRBJ2-7,.,CSTRGGFNSYEQYF,TGCAGTACTAGGGGGGGGTTTAATTCCTACGAGCAGTACTTC
TRBV4-1,.,TRBJ2-3,many,CASSQWELADTQYF,TGCGCCAGCAGCCAATGGGAACTAGCAGATACGCAGTATTTT
TRBV7-2,TRBD2,TRBJ2-1,few,CASSFRRLAGLQFF,TGTGCCAGCAGCTTCCGGAGACTAGCGGGATTGCAGTTCTTC
TRBV27,.,TRBJ1-3,many,CASRQFTGNTIYF,TGTGCCAGCCGACAGTTTACTGGAAACACCATATATTTT
TRBV11-2,.,TRBJ2-1,many,CASSLVVASSYNEQFF,TGTGCCAGCAGCTTAGTAGTAGCCAGCTCCTACAATGAGCAGTTCTTC
TRBV2,.,TRBJ1-1,few,CASSEFRAGETEAFF,TGTGCCAGCAGTGAATTTAGGGCGGGGGAGACTGAAGCTTTCTTT
TRBV19,.,TRBJ1-1,.,CASSIQMNTEAFF,TGTGCCAGTAGTATTCAGATGAACACTGAAGCTTTCTTT
TRBV7-2,.,TRBJ1-1,many,CASSHRGRVGTEAFF,TGTGCCAGCAGCCACCGCGGGCGGGTTGGCACTGAAGCTTTCTTT
TRBV5-1,.,TRBJ2-7,once,CASSYGQPLSYEQYF,TGCGCCAGCAGTTACGGACAGCCCCTCTCCTACGAGCAGTACTTC
TRBV2,.,TRBJ1-2,many,CASKRTGLNYGYTF,TGTGCCAGCAAGAGAACAGGCCTTAACTATGGCTACACCTTC
TRBV11-2,.,TRBJ2-3,many,CASSRSATGGTDTQYF,TGTGCCAGCAGCCGATCAGCTACTGGGGGCACAGATACGCAGTATTTT
TRBV5-1,.,TRBJ2-7,.,CASSLAGPTATYEQYF,TGCGCCAGCAGCTTGGCCGGGCCCACAGCAACCTACGAGCAGTACTTC
TRBV6-1,.,TRBJ2-7,few,CASSARDEQYF,TGTGCCAGCAGTGCGCGAGACGAGCAGTACTTC
TRBV12-5,.,TRBJ2-1,many,CASGLSIIREQFF,TGTGCTAGTGGTTTGTCTATTATCCGGGAGCAGTTCTTC
TRBV4-2,.,TRBJ1-1,once,CASSRQSGQLNTEAFF,TGTGCCAGCAGCCGCCAGAGCGGGCAGCTCAACACTGAAGCTTTCTTT
TRBV6-6,.,TRBJ1-6,.,CASSYSGRHSPLHF,TGTGCCAGCAGTTACTCCGGGAGACATTCACCCCTCCACTTT
TRBV3-1,.,TRBJ2-2,many,CASSQWEIDTGELFF,TGTGCCAGCAGCCAATGGGAGATAGACACCGGGGAGCTGTTTTTT
TRBV12-3/TRBV12-4,.,TRBJ1-3,few,CASSLFHSGNTIYF,TGTGCCAGCAGTTTATTTCACTCTGGAAACACCATATATTTT
TRBV20-1,TRBD2,TRBJ2-1,.,CSLGGDLYNEQFF,TGCAGCCTCGGGGGGGACCTCTACAATGAGCAGTTCTTC
TRBV19,.,TRBJ1-5,few,CASSIDPGQGRLPQHF,TGTGCCAGTAGTATAGATCCCGGGCAGGGGAGGCTGCCCCAGCATTTT
TRBV20-1,TRBD1,TRBJ2-5,.,CSARTGAVETQYF,TGCAGTGCACGTACAGGGGCAGTTGAGACCCAGTACTTC
TRBV28,TRBD2,TRBJ2-7,few,CASASGRASKRF,TGTGCCAGCGCTAGCGGGAGGGCGTCGAAAAGGTTC
TRBV7-9,.,TRBJ1-2,few,CASTLPLSRGGYGYTF,TGTGCCAGCACCCTACCCCTGAGCAGGGGTGGCTATGGCTACACCTTC
TRBV6-1,.,TRBJ2-3,many,CASRLQRIYLDTQYF,TGTGCCAGCAGACTACAGAGAATCTACTTGGATACGCAGTATTTT
TRBV27,TRBD1,TRBJ2-1,many,CASTPDRVQFNEQFF,TGTGCCAGCACCCCGGACAGGGTGCAATTTAATGAGCAGTTCTTC
TRBV5-1,.,TRBJ2-7,many,CASSLRSIGTGATYEQYF,TGCGCCAGCAGCTTGCGTAGTATTGGAACAGGAGCTACCTACGAGCAGTACTTC
TRBV27,.,TRBJ2-7,.,CASSSTWARGPSYKQYF,TGCGCCAGCAGTTCGACCTGGGCGAGGGGCCCCTCCTACAAGCAGTACTTC
TRBV6-5,TRBD2,TRBJ2-1,few,CASSYQALAGGYNEQFF,TGTGCCAGCAGTTACCAGGCCCTAGCGGGAGGCTACAATGAGCAGTTCTTC
TRBV7-2,TRBD2,TRBJ2-2,many,CASSSETSGRPLGGELFF,TGTGCCAGCAGCTCCGAGACTAGCGGGAGGCCCTTAGGCGGGGAGCTGTTTTTT
TRBV7-2,TRBD2,TRBJ2-1,many,CASSLGSPIGGGNNEQFF,TGTGCCAGCAGCTTAGGGTCCCCAATTGGCGGGGGGAACAATGAGCAGTTCTTC
TRBV12-3/TRBV12-4,.,TRBJ1-6,.,CASTEQEFQPLHF,TGTGCCAGCACCGAGCAGGAGTTCCAGCCCCTCCACTTT
TRBV7-8,TRBD1,TRBJ2-5,many,CASSFWPRGTGGQETQYF,TGTGCCAGCAGCTTTTGGCCACGCGGGACAGGGGGCCAAGAGACCCAGTACTTC
TRBV11-2,TRBD2,TRBJ2-3,many,CASSSRLAGSTDTQYF,TGTGCCAGCAGCTCGAGACTAGCGGGTTCCACAGATACGCAGTATTTT
TRBV5-4,.,TRBJ2-3,few,CASSLLTGTDTQYF,TGTGCCAGCAGCTTACTAACCGGCACAGATACGCAGTATTTT
TRBV6-5,.,TRBJ2-5,few,CASSYSRGTQYF,TGTGCCAGCAGTTACTCGCGTGGGACCCAGTACTTC
TRBV30,.,TRBJ2-2,many,CAWSSDPTGELFF,TGTGCCTGGAGTTCCGATCCCACCGGGGAGCTGTTTTTT
TRBV7-2,.,TRBJ1-2,many,CASSPDSEQRNYGYTF,TGTGCCAGCAGCCCGGACAGCGAGCAACGTAACTATGGCTACACCTTC
TRBV13,TRBD1,TRBJ1-4,few,CASSARDRGSINEKLFF,TGTGCCAGCAGCGCCCGGGACAGGGGGAGCATTAATGAAAAACTGTTTTTT
TRBV20-1,.,TRBJ1-4,many,CSARDVRGFATNEKLFF,TGCAGTGCTAGAGATGTTCGGGGGTTTGCAACTAATGAAAAACTGTTTTTT
TRBV5-1,.,TRBJ2-6,.,CASSLAGTANVLTF,TGCGCCAGCAGCTTGGCGGGGACAGCCAACGTCCTGACTTTC
TRBV27,.,TRBJ2-6,many,CASSLLGGRRSGANVLTF,TGTGCCAGCAGTTTATTGGGGGGGCGCCGGTCTGGGGCCAACGTCCTGACTTTC
TRBV20-1,.,TRBJ1-6,.,CSARDEGRSYNSPLHF,TGCAGTGCTAGAGATGAGGGGAGGTCCTATAATTCACCCCTCCACTTT
TRBV7-2,TRBD1,TRBJ2-2,many,CASSYYRGQGNTGELFF,TGTGCCAGCAGCTACTACAGGGGGCAGGGTAACACCGGGGAGCTGTTTTTT
TRBV6-1,.,TRBJ2-7,many,CASSPHDSSYEQYF,TGTGCCAGCAGCCCCCATGACAGCTCCTACGAGCAGTACTTC